This entry describes one T cell receptor beta chain. Its antigen is not identified. CDR1 and CDR2 from the germline V gene are SGHTA and FQGNSA. J was trimmed by 4 bases and V by 7 bases; bases with no gene match: 8. CDR3 length equals 14 residues. This record belongs to a study of somatic mutations in cytotoxic T cells in rheumatoid arthritis. For the study at large: Blood samples of about 29 ml were drawn from patients (in EDTA) right after diagnosis and before any treatment. Selected T-cell populations stained with V beta antibodies were isolated by flow sorting to nearly 100% purity; these included V beta1+ cells subjected to TCRB sequencing.

Study findings and constraints: The targets (antigens) of the expanded CD8+ clones were not known. The CD8+ clonality of rheumatoid arthritis patients increased with age, whereas that of healthy controls did not.

Libraries were prepared by immunoSEQ multiplex PCR; TCRdb keeps only in-frame clonotypes and omits some of them. The table lists fewer than 20,000 clones, about 72% of them singletons. The J gene is TRBJ1-2, the V gene TRBV7-2; 8 bases line up with TRBD1. This sequence was found in an adult with rheumatoid arthritis. The sample consisted of CD8+ T cells sorted from blood. The CDR3 spells CASNSDREGYGYTF. The CDR3 DNA sequence: TGTGCCAGCAATTCGGACAGGGAAGGCTATGGCTACACCTTC.